These 8 T cell receptor beta chains came from one sample sequenced in a study of blood T cell repertoires in COVID-19. Here immunoSEQ multiplex PCR was the method, and the copy in TCRdb shows in-frame clones only, minus some. The table has about 160,000 clones, roughly 81% seen once. The sample comprised peripheral blood. The receptors originated from a woman aged 55-70 years with COVID-19, enrolled during active disease.

The chain carries TRBV9 and TRBJ2-7, with 9 bases fitting TRBD1. Germline CDR1 reads SGDLS; CDR2 reads YYNGEE. After removal of 4 bases from V and 2 bases from J, the junction contained 7 bases not matched to a gene. The CDR3 contains 15 residues. CDR3 nucleotide sequence: TGTGCCAGCAGCCCTGGACAGGGGCCCACCTACGAGCAGTACTTC. This codes for CASSPGQGPTYEQYF.

Details on this clone: This sample also contains other DNA sequences that code for the same CDR3. This rearrangement joins TRBV6-1 to TRBJ2-1; 9 positions agree with TRBD1. Per germline, CDR1 MNHNS and CDR2 SASEGT. Losses at the gene ends were 2 bases for V and 9 bases for J; bases not matched to a gene: 8. The CDR3 spans 15 residues. This CDR3 is CASSETGQGRGEQFF. In nucleotides, the CDR3 is TGTGCCAGCAGTGAAACGGGACAGGGTCGGGGTGAGCAGTTCTTC.

The chain uses TRBV28 and TRBJ1-5, with TRBD1 as a possible D gene (6 bases). The CDR3 covers 14 residues. Germline loops: CDR1 MDHEN, CDR2 SYDVKM. V was clipped by 5 bases and J by 9 bases, with 17 bases between them. CDR3 bases: TGTGCCAGCAGTCGGACAGCTCAAGCTGGGCCCCAGCATTTT. Its protein product is CASSRTAQAGPQHF. The variable domain in full, completed from reference TRBV28 and TRBJ1-5, reads DVKVTQSSRYLVKRTGEKVFLECVQDMDHENMFWYRQDPGLGLRLIYFSYDVKMKEKGDIPEGYSVSREKKERFSLILESASTNQTSMYLCASSRTAQAGPQHFGDGTRLSIL.

V and J are TRBV20-1 and TRBJ1-2; D gene unclear. The germline V gene has CDR1 DFQATT and CDR2 SNEGSKA (reference sequence). The V and J ends lost 3 bases and 0 bases respectively, with 8 bases between them. This CDR3 region has 13 residues. The CDR3 loop reads CSASTRTNYGYTF. The CDR3 DNA is TGCAGTGCTAGTACAAGAACTAACTATGGCTACACCTTC.

This clone was recorded only once. V gene TRBV18 combines with J gene TRBJ1-5, with unresolved D. Per germline, CDR1 KGHSH and CDR2 LQKENI. Trimming stripped 8 bases from V and 7 bases from J, with 15 bases between. The length of the CDR3 is 13 residues. The CDR3 spells CASTMSGSQPQHF. The CDR3 DNA reads TGTGCCAGCACCATGTCGGGGTCCCAGCCCCAGCATTTT.

The V gene is TRBV7-9, the J gene TRBJ1-2, with D perhaps TRBD1 (5 bases). Trimming left V 1 base short and J 4 bases short, with 13 bases between. The CDR3 has 15 residues. Germline CDR1 SEHNR, CDR2 FQNEAQ (reference sequence). CDR3 coding DNA: TGTGCCAGCAGCTTAGGTATGGGGCATGGCTATGGCTACACCTTC. This gives the protein CASSLGMGHGYGYTF.

The rearrangement uses TRBV11-3 and TRBJ2-2, with D maybe TRBD1 (5 bases). Trimming cost V 5 bases and J 0 bases, with 10 bases left between them. The germline V gene has CDR1 SGHNT and CDR2 YENEEA. This CDR3 spans 15 amino acids. The CDR3: CASSAYRSNTGELFF. CDR3 nucleotides: TGTGCCAGCAGCGCCTACAGGTCGAACACCGGGGAGCTGTTTTTT.

Only one count was recorded for this clone. V is TRBV9 and J is TRBJ2-3; 7 bases fit TRBD2. Unmatched junction bases numbered 5, after V lost 7 bases and J lost 0 bases. Germline CDR1 SGDLS, CDR2 YYNGEE. The CDR3 is 14 amino acids. The CDR3 protein is CASGSGSSTDTQYF. CDR3 sequence (DNA): TGTGCCAGCGGTAGCGGGTCGAGCACAGATACGCAGTATTTT.